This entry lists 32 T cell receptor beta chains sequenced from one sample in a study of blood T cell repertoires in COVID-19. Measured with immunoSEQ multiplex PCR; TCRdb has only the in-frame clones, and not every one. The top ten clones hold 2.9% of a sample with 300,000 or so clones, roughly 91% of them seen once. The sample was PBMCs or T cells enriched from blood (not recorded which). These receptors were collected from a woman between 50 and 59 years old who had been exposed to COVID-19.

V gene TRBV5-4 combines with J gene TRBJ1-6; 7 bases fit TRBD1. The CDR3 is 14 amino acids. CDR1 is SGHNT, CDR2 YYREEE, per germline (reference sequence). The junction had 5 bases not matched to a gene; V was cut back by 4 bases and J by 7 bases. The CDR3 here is CASSTTGINSPLHF. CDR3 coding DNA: TGTGCCAGCAGCACGACAGGGATCAATTCACCCCTCCACTTT.

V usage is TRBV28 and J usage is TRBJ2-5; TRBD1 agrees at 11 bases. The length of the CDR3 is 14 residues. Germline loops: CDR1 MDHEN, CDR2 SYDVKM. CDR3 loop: CVSHAGTGGETQYF. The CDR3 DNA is TGTGTCTCCCACGCCGGGACAGGGGGAGAGACCCAGTACTTC. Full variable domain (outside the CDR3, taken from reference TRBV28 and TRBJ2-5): DVKVTQSSRYLVKRTGEKVFLECVQDMDHENMFWYRQDPGLGLRLIYFSYDVKMKEKGDIPEGYSVSREKKERFSLILESASTNQTSMYLCVSHAGTGGETQYFGPGTRLLVL.

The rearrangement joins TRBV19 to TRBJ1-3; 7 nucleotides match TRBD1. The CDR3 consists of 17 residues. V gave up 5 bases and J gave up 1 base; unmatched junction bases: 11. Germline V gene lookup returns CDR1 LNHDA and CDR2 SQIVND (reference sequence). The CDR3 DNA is TGTGCCAGTAGTTCCGCCAGGGGACAGAATTCTGGAAACACCATATATTTT. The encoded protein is CASSSARGQNSGNTIYF.

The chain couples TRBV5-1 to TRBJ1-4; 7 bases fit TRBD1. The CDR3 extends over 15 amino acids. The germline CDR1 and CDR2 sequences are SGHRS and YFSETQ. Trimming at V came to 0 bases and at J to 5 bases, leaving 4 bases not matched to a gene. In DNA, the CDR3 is TGCGCCAGCAGCTTGGCCACGGGACAGAATGAAAAACTGTTTTTT. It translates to CASSLATGQNEKLFF.

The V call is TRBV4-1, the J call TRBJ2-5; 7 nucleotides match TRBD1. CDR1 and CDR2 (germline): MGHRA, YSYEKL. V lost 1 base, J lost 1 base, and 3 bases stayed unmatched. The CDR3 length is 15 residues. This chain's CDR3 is CASSQGGQIQETQYF. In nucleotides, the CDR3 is TGCGCCAGCAGCCAAGGGGGACAGATCCAAGAGACCCAGTACTTC.

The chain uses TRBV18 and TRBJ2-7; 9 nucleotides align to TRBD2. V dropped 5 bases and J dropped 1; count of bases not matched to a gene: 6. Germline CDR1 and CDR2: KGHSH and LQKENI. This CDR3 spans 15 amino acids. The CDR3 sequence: CASSYGTSLSYEQYF. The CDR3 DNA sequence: TGTGCCAGCTCATACGGGACTAGCTTATCCTACGAGCAGTACTTC.

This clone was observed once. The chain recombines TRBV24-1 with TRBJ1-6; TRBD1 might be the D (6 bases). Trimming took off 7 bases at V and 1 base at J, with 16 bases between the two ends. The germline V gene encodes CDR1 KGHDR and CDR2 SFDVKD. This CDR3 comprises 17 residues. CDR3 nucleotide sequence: TGTGCCACCAGGGAACAGGGATCAAGATCCTATAATTCACCCCTCCACTTT. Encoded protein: CATREQGSRSYNSPLHF.

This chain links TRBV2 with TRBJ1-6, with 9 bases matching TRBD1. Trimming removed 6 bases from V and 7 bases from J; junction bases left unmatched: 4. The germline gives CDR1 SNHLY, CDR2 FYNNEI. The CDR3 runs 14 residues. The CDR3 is CASRRDRENSPLHF. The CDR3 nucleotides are TGTGCCAGCAGGCGGGACAGGGAGAATTCACCCCTCCACTTT.

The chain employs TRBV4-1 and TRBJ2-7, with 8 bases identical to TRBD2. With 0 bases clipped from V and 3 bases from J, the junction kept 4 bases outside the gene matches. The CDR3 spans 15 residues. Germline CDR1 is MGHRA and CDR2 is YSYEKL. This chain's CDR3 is CASSQDPAGGYEQYF. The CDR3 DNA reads TGCGCCAGCAGCCAAGACCCCGCGGGGGGCTACGAGCAGTACTTC.

As DNA, the CDR3 is TGTGCCAGCAGTATAGAGACAGATACGCAGTATTTT. Its protein is CASSIETDTQYF. The chain carries TRBV7-9 and TRBJ2-3; D uncertain. This CDR3 has 12 amino acids. V was cut by 6 bases and J by 3 bases, with 7 bases left in between. Germline loops: CDR1 SEHNR, CDR2 FQNEAQ (reference sequence). Full variable domain (outside the CDR3, taken from reference TRBV7-9 and TRBJ2-3): DTGVSQNPRHKITKRGQNVTFRCDPISEHNRLYWYRQTLGQGPEFLTYFQNEAQLEKSRLLSDRFSAERPKGSFSTLEIQRTEQGDSAMYLCASSIETDTQYFGPGTRLTVL.

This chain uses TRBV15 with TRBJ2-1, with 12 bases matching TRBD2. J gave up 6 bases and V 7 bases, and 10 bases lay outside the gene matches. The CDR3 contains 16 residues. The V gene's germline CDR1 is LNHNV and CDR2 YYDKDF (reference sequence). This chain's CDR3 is CATTQTGLAGSNEQFF. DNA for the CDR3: TGTGCCACCACCCAAACCGGACTAGCGGGGTCCAATGAGCAGTTCTTC.

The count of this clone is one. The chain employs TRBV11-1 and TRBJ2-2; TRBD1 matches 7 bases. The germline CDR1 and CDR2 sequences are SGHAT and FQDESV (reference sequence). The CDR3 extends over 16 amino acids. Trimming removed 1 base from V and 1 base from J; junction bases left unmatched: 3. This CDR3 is CASSLEGGLNTGELFF. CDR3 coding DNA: TGTGCCAGCAGCTTAGAAGGGGGCCTGAACACCGGGGAGCTGTTTTTT.

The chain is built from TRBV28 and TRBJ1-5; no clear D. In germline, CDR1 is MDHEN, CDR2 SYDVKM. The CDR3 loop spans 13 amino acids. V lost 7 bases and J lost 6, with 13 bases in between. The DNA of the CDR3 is TGTGCCAGCACCCCGGGGTGGACTCAGCCCCAGCATTTT. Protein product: CASTPGWTQPQHF.

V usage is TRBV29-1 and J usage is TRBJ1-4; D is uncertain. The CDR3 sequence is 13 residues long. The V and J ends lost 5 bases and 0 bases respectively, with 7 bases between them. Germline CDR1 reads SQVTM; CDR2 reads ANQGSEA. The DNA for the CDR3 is TGCAGCGTTCAATTCACAACTAATGAAAAACTGTTTTTT. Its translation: CSVQFTTNEKLFF.

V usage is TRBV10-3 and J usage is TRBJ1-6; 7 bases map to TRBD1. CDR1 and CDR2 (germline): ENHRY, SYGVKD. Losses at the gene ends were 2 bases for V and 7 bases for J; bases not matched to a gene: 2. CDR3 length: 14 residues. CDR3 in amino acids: CAISEGGGNSPLHF. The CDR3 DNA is TGTGCCATCAGTGAGGGAGGGGGCAATTCACCCCTCCACTTT.

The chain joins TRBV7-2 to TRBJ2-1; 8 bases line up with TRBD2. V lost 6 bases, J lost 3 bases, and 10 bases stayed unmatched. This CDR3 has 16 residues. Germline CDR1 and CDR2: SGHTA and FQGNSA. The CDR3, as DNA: TGTGCCAGCAGTCAAACGGGGGGGAGTCGCTACAATGAGCAGTTCTTC. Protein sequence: CASSQTGGSRYNEQFF.

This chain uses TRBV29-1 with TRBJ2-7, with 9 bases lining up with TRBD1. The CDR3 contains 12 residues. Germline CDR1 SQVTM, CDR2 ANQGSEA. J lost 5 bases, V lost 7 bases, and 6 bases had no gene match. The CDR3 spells CSAGTGSNEQYF. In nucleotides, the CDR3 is TGCAGCGCCGGGACAGGGTCGAACGAGCAGTACTTC.

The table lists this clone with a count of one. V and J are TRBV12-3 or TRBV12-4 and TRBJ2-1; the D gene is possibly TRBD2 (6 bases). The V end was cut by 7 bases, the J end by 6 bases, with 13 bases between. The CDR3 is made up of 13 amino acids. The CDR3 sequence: CASISGVSNEQFF. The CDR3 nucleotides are TGTGCCAGCATTAGCGGTGTATCCAATGAGCAGTTCTTC.

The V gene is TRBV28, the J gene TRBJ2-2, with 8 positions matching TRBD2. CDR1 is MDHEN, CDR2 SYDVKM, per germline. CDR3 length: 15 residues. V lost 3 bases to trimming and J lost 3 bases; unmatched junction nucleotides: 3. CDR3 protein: CASSFSGDHTGELFF. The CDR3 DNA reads TGTGCCAGCAGTTTTAGCGGGGACCACACCGGGGAGCTGTTTTTT.

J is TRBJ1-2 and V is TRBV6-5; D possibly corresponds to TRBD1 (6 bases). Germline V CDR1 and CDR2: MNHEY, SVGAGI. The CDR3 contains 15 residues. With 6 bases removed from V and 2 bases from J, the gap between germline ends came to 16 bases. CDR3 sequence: CASSQGGASNYGYTF. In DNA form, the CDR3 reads TGTGCCAGCAGCCAAGGGGGGGCCAGCAACTATGGCTACACCTTC.

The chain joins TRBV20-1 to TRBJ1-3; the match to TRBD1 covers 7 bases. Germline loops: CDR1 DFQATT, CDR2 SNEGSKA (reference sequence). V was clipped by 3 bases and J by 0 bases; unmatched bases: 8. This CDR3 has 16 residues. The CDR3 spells CSASHRGGYSGNTIYF. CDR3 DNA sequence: TGCAGTGCTAGTCACAGGGGAGGTTACTCTGGAAACACCATATATTTT.

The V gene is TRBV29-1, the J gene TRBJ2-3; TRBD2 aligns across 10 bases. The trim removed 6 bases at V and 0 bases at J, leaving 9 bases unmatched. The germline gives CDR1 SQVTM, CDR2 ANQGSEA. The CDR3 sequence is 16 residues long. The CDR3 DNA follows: TGCAGCGTCCGCGGATGGACTAGCGGAAGCACAGATACGCAGTATTTT. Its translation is CSVRGWTSGSTDTQYF.

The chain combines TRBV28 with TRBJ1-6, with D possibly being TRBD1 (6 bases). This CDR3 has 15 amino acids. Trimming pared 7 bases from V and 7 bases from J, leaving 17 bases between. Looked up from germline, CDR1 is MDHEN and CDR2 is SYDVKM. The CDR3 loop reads CASTPPRGRNSPLHF. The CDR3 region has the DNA TGTGCCAGCACCCCTCCCAGGGGAAGGAATTCACCCCTCCACTTT.

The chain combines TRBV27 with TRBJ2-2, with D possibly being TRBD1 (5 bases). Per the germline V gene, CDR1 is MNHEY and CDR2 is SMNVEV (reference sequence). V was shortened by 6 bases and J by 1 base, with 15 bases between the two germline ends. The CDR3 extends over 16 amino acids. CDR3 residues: CASSPEGVRNTGELFF. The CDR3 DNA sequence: TGTGCCAGCAGCCCAGAAGGGGTCCGGAACACCGGGGAGCTGTTTTTT.

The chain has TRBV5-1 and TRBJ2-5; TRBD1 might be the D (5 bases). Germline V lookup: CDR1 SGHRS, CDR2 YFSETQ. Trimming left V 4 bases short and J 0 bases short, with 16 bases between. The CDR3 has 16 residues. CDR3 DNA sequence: TGCGCCAGCAGCACAGGACCTCGGGTAGACCAAGAGACCCAGTACTTC. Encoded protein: CASSTGPRVDQETQYF.

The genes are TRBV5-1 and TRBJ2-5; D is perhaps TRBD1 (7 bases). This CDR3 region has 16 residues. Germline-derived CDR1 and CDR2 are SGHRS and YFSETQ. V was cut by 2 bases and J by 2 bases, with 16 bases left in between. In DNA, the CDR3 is TGCGCCAGCAGCTTAAGAGGAGGGGGCCTTCAAGAGACCCAGTACTTC. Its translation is CASSLRGGGLQETQYF.

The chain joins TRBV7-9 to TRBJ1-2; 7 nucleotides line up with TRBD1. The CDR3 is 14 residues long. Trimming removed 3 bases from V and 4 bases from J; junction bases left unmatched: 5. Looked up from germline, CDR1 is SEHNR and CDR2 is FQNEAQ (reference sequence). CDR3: CASSFPGTAYGYTF. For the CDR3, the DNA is TGTGCCAGCAGCTTCCCCGGGACAGCCTATGGCTACACCTTC.

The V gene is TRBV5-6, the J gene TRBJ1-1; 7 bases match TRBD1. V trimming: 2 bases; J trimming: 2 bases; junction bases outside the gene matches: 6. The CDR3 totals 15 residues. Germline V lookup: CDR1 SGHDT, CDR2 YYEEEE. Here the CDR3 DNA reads TGTGCCAGCAGCTTATGGACAGGCCGAAACACTGAAGCTTTCTTT. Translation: CASSLWTGRNTEAFF.

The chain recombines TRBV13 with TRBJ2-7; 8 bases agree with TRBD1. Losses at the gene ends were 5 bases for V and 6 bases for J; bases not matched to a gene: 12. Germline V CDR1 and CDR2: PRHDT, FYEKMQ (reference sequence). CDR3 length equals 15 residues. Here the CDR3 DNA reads TGTGCCAGCAGCCCTTCCTTGGACAGGGTTCCCGAGCAGTACTTC. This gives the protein CASSPSLDRVPEQYF.

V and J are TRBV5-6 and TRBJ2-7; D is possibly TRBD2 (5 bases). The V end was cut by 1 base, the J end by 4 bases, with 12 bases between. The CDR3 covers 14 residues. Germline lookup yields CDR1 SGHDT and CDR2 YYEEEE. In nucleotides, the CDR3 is TGTGCCAGCAGCTTGTCCCGGGATTCTTACGAGCAGTACTTC. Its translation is CASSLSRDSYEQYF.

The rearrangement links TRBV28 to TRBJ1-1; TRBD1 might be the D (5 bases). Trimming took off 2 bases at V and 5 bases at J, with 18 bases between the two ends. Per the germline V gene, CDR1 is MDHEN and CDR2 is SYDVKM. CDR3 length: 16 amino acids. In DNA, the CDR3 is TGTGCCAGCAGTTTAATCAGGACCCGGGGGAGGACTGAAGCTTTCTTT. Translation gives CASSLIRTRGRTEAFF.

CDR3 sequence: CASSSGPNPNIQYF. The CDR3 nucleotides are TGTGCCAGCAGCTCGGGTCCAAACCCCAACATTCAGTACTTC. The V and J genes are TRBV11-2 and TRBJ2-4; D ambiguous. The length of the CDR3 is 14 residues. V shed 4 bases and J shed 7 bases, with 14 bases lying between them. Germline-derived CDR1 and CDR2 are SGHAT and FQNNGV.